This T cell receptor (beta chain) was sequenced for a study of blood T cell repertoires in COVID-19. Study information: Whether acute or convalescent, the COVID-19 samples came from the United States, Italy and Spain. In each case, the material was cDNA or gDNA derived from T cells, B-cell-depleted T cells, or PBMCs.

The CDR3 consists of 14 residues. J lost 2 bases, V lost 4 bases, and 4 bases had no gene match. Germline V gene lookup returns CDR1 LNHDA and CDR2 SQIVND (reference sequence). The Seattle site enrolled patients during active infection and followed them longitudinally. Original processing methods: Scientists estimated how many nucleated cells there were by amplifying reference gene primers. Assay used: immunoSEQ multiplex PCR; TCRdb lists only in-frame clones, some missing. V and J calls and clone size follow that table, whereas D and trimming were derived from the DNA. Of over 200,000 clones listed, 92% are singletons.

Sequenced input: peripheral blood. The gene calls are TRBV19 and TRBJ2-7; 8 bases match TRBD2. The sequence was collected from a man in his 60s with COVID-19, enrolled during active disease. CDR3 protein: CASSNSGTAYEQYF. The CDR3 DNA sequence: TGTGCCAGTAGTAATAGCGGGACCGCCTACGAGCAGTACTTC.